These 22 T cell receptor beta chains originate from one sample sequenced in a study of T cell responses to AZD1222 COVID-19 vaccine. Sequenced by immunoSEQ multiplex PCR; TCRdb stores in-frame clones only, minus some. The table lists under 150,000 clones, roughly 88% of them singletons. The sequencing here drew on peripheral blood, taken on day 0 of MenACWY control vaccination. These receptors were collected from an adult in good health.

The rearrangement uses TRBV5-5 and TRBJ2-1; 9 bases line up with TRBD2. The CDR3 runs to 14 residues. J lost 13 bases, V lost 4 bases, and 12 bases had no gene match. Per the germline V gene, CDR1 is SGHKS and CDR2 is YYEKEE (reference sequence). The CDR3 is CASSPMLAGSFQFF. The CDR3 DNA follows: TGTGCCAGCAGCCCGATGCTAGCGGGAAGTTTTCAGTTCTTC. Together with reference TRBV5-5 and TRBJ2-1, the CDR3 gives the full variable domain: DAGVTQSPTHLIKTRGQQVTLRCSPISGHKSVSWYQQVLGQGPQFIFQYYEKEERGRGNFPDRFSARQFPNYSSELNVNALLLGDSALYLCASSPMLAGSFQFFGPGTRLTVL.

The V and J genes are TRBV5-6 and TRBJ1-1; tentative D call: TRBD1 (5 bases). The CDR3 loop spans 15 amino acids. V was cut by 4 bases and J by 0 bases, with 13 bases left in between. Germline V gives CDR1 SGHDT, CDR2 YYEEEE. The CDR3: CASSPVGVLNTEAFF. DNA of the CDR3: TGTGCCAGCAGCCCAGTAGGGGTATTGAACACTGAAGCTTTCTTT.

The rearrangement joins TRBV24-1 to TRBJ1-2; no clear D gene. The CDR3 is made up of 14 amino acids. Per the germline V gene, CDR1 is KGHDR and CDR2 is SFDVKD. The ends were cut back, 2 bases at V and 4 bases at J, with 10 bases in the middle. CDR3 DNA sequence: TGTGCCACCAGTGATTCTAGGGAGATCTATGGCTACACCTTC. As protein: CATSDSREIYGYTF.

As DNA, the CDR3 is TGCGCCAGCAGCTTGGGGGTTTCGGCAGGGCGGAACGGCTACACCTTC. Translating gives CASSLGVSAGRNGYTF. The chain uses TRBV5-1 and TRBJ1-2; D might be TRBD1 (5 bases). Germline-derived CDR1 and CDR2 are SGHRS and YFSETQ. Trimming removed 0 bases from V and 8 bases from J, with 20 bases in between. The CDR3 runs to 16 residues.

V usage is TRBV9 and J usage is TRBJ2-2; TRBD2 matches 7 bases. The CDR3 consists of 17 residues. The V segment lost 0 bases and the J segment 2 bases; nucleotides outside the gene matches: 7. CDR1 and CDR2 (germline): SGDLS, YYNGEE. CDR3 loop: CASSVAPGGLNTGELFF. The DNA of the CDR3 is TGTGCCAGCAGCGTAGCCCCGGGGGGATTAAACACCGGGGAGCTGTTTTTT.

This chain uses TRBV19 with TRBJ1-2; D not resolved. Germline V gene lookup returns CDR1 LNHDA and CDR2 SQIVND (reference sequence). The CDR3 is 12 residues long. V gave up 7 bases and J gave up 7 bases, with 13 bases separating them. The DNA of the CDR3 is TGTGCCAGTATCGAAGGGCTGGGTGGCTACACCTTC. The encoded protein is CASIEGLGGYTF.

The rearrangement links TRBV25-1 to TRBJ2-2, with TRBD1 identical over 9 bases. Germline lookup yields CDR1 MGHDK and CDR2 SYGVNS. The J segment lost 4 bases and the V segment lost 1 base, leaving 4 bases of the junction unmatched. The CDR3 spans 16 residues. The CDR3, as DNA: TGTGCCAGCAGTGAATTGACAGGGGGACGCACCGGGGAGCTGTTTTTT. It specifies CASSELTGGRTGELFF.

A few counts support this clone. V usage is TRBV12-3 or TRBV12-4 and J usage is TRBJ1-1, with D unresolved. V lost 1 base and J 1 base, leaving 4 bases between the germline ends. This CDR3 region has 13 residues. The DNA for the CDR3 is TGTGCCAGCAGTTTAGACGGGAACACTGAAGCTTTCTTT. Translated: CASSLDGNTEAFF.

This chain uses TRBV5-5 with TRBJ2-6; 8 nucleotides match TRBD1. V lost 0 bases, J lost 4 bases, and 3 bases stayed unmatched. In germline, CDR1 is SGHKS, CDR2 YYEKEE (reference sequence). This CDR3 contains 16 residues. The DNA of the CDR3 is TGTGCCAGCAGCTTGGCCAGGGGGCCAGGGGCCAACGTCCTGACTTTC. Protein sequence: CASSLARGPGANVLTF.

This clone appeared a few times. The chain links TRBV28 to TRBJ1-3, with D tentatively TRBD1 (6 bases). The V and J ends lost 8 bases and 0 bases respectively, with 11 bases between them. The CDR3 consists of 14 residues. The germline V gene has CDR1 MDHEN and CDR2 SYDVKM. The CDR3 here is CASSQGPSGNTIYF. The DNA of the CDR3 is TGTGCCAGCTCTCAGGGGCCCTCTGGAAACACCATATATTTT. Together with reference TRBV28 and TRBJ1-3, the CDR3 gives the full variable domain: DVKVTQSSRYLVKRTGEKVFLECVQDMDHENMFWYRQDPGLGLRLIYFSYDVKMKEKGDIPEGYSVSREKKERFSLILESASTNQTSMYLCASSQGPSGNTIYFGEGSWLTVV.

The gene calls are TRBV20-1 and TRBJ2-7; the D gene is possibly TRBD1 (5 bases). In germline, CDR1 is DFQATT, CDR2 SNEGSKA (reference sequence). The CDR3 is 12 amino acids. Trimming took off 3 bases at V and 3 bases at J, with 9 bases between the two ends. The CDR3 DNA sequence: TGCAGTGCTAGTGGGGCGTTCTACGAGCAGTACTTC. Its translation is CSASGAFYEQYF.

The chain recombines TRBV30 with TRBJ1-2, with D unresolved. This CDR3 region has 12 residues. V shed 0 bases and J shed 6 bases, with 8 bases lying between them. Germline CDR1 and CDR2: GTSNPN and SVGIG (reference sequence). This CDR3 is CAWSVQRNGYTF. DNA of the CDR3: TGTGCCTGGAGTGTGCAACGGAATGGCTACACCTTC.

The CDR3 sequence is CASSYYGMGTEAFF. The CDR3 bases are TGTGCCAGCAGTTACTACGGGATGGGCACTGAAGCTTTCTTT. The chain recombines TRBV6-6 with TRBJ1-1, with no clear D. CDR1 MNHNY and CDR2 SVGAGI come from the germline V gene (reference sequence). V was shortened by 1 base and J by 4 bases, with 10 bases between the two germline ends. This CDR3 spans 14 amino acids.

The chain links TRBV18 to TRBJ2-7; 9 bases agree with TRBD1. The CDR3 length is 14 residues. V trimming: 6 bases; J trimming: 5 bases; junction bases outside the gene matches: 8. Germline assignment: CDR1 KGHSH and CDR2 LQKENI. The CDR3 spells CASSPGTGFNEQYF. The CDR3 nucleotides read TGTGCCAGCTCCCCCGGGACAGGGTTCAACGAGCAGTACTTC.

This clone was detected once. The gene calls are TRBV5-1 and TRBJ2-7; possible D gene TRBD1, 6 bases. The CDR3 has 14 residues. CDR1 SGHRS and CDR2 YFSETQ come from the germline V gene. Trimming cost V 4 bases and J 3 bases, with 14 bases left between them. CDR3 residues: CASSPRDIVYEQYF. The DNA for the CDR3 is TGCGCCAGCAGCCCTAGGGACATCGTCTACGAGCAGTACTTC.

This chain uses TRBV7-8 with TRBJ1-1, with TRBD1 matching over 7 bases. Germline CDR1 reads SGHVS; CDR2 reads FQNEAQ. The ends lost 6 bases at V and 4 bases at J; junction bases unmatched: 11. This CDR3 has 15 residues. The CDR3 coding sequence is TGTGCCAGCAGTCCCAGGGAGGGGGCGGGCACTGAAGCTTTCTTT. As protein: CASSPREGAGTEAFF.

The chain recombines TRBV28 with TRBJ2-7; 7 nucleotides agree with TRBD1. J gave up 2 bases and V 5 bases, and 9 bases lay outside the gene matches. The CDR3 extends over 15 amino acids. The germline CDR1 and CDR2 sequences are MDHEN and SYDVKM. The CDR3 sequence is CASSHDRAIAYEQYF. CDR3 coding DNA: TGTGCCAGCAGTCATGACAGGGCAATCGCCTACGAGCAGTACTTC. Variable domain in full (rest from reference TRBV28 and TRBJ2-7): DVKVTQSSRYLVKRTGEKVFLECVQDMDHENMFWYRQDPGLGLRLIYFSYDVKMKEKGDIPEGYSVSREKKERFSLILESASTNQTSMYLCASSHDRAIAYEQYFGPGTRLTVT.

The V gene is TRBV9, the J gene TRBJ2-5; the D gene is possibly TRBD2 (7 bases). The CDR3 covers 18 residues. The germline V gene encodes CDR1 SGDLS and CDR2 YYNGEE. V lost 0 bases and J 2 bases, leaving 20 bases between the germline ends. The CDR3 coding sequence is TGTGCCAGCAGCGTAGATCCTAGCGGAGGGGGGCTACAAGAGACCCAGTACTTC. Its protein product is CASSVDPSGGGLQETQYF.

V and J are TRBV19 and TRBJ2-1, with TRBD2 matching over 10 bases. From germline, CDR1 is LNHDA and CDR2 SQIVND (reference sequence). The CDR3 covers 15 residues. V lost 2 bases and J lost 9; bases outside the gene matches: 7. CDR3: CASSITAGGPFEQFF. For the CDR3, the DNA is TGTGCCAGTAGTATAACAGCGGGAGGGCCTTTTGAGCAGTTCTTC.

This chain uses TRBV28 with TRBJ1-6; D not resolved. The CDR3 extends over 15 amino acids. CDR1 and CDR2 (germline): MDHEN, SYDVKM. The V and J ends lost 7 bases and 5 bases respectively, with 15 bases between them. CDR3 nucleotide sequence: TGTGCCAGCACCTCCGGGGTCGGTAATAATTCACCCCTCCACTTT. Protein sequence: CASTSGVGNNSPLHF.

A single count supports this clone. The chain recombines TRBV29-1 with TRBJ2-7; 11 bases agree with TRBD1. The CDR3 is 14 residues long. Germline lookup yields CDR1 SQVTM and CDR2 ANQGSEA. The V gene end was trimmed by 6 bases and the J gene end by 5 bases; junction bases not matched to a gene: 9. The chain's CDR3 is CSVKGQGGINEQYF. The CDR3 coding sequence is TGCAGCGTGAAGGGACAGGGGGGAATAAACGAGCAGTACTTC.

The gene calls are TRBV9 and TRBJ2-7, with 7 nucleotides matching TRBD1. The CDR3 loop spans 13 amino acids. V dropped 3 bases and J dropped 6; count of bases not matched to a gene: 6. The germline gives CDR1 SGDLS, CDR2 YYNGEE. For the CDR3, the DNA is TGTGCCAGCAGCGACAGGGGCGTAGGCGAGCAGTACTTC. Amino acids: CASSDRGVGEQYF.